Listed below are T cell receptor beta chains from one sample, sequenced in a study of shared clonotypes between healthy human individuals. TCRdb's copy holds only in-frame clones and misses some; the assay was immunoSEQ multiplex PCR. Altogether roughly 1,800,000 clones are present, about 95% being singletons, with the ten largest covering 0.9% to 1.5%. What was sequenced was naive CD8+ T cells sorted from blood. The receptors were sampled from a man younger than 30 in good health. Both conserved end residues are part of each CDR3. The D gene is left open where the match is weak. The listing skips clone size in some rows; elsewhere it reads once, few, many or a size class.

TRBV28	NA	NA	TRBJ2-3	TGTGCCAGCAGTTTAGAGAGACGGTCCACAGATACGCAGTATTTT	CASSLERRSTDTQYF
TRBV10-3	NA	NA	TRBJ2-2	TGTGCCATCAGTGGAGACACAAGCACCGGGGAGCTGTTTTTT	CAISGDTSTGELFF
TRBV29-1	NA	NA	TRBJ2-3	TGCAGCGTTGGGACCACCGAGACAGATACGCAGTATTTT	CSVGTTETDTQYF
TRBV13	NA	TRBD1	TRBJ1-6	TGTGCCAGCAGCTTAAGTGGGACAGGGGGTATTTCACCCCTCCACTTT	CASSLSGTGGISPLHF
TRBV27	once	NA	TRBJ2-1	TGTGCCAGCAGTCCAGACTCTCATAAGAATGAGCAGTTCTTC	CASSPDSHKNEQFF
TRBV7-6	NA	NA	TRBJ2-1	TGTGCCAGCAGCTTAGTACTAGGAGGTTACAATGAGCAGTTCTTC	CASSLVLGGYNEQFF
TRBV7-9	NA	NA	TRBJ2-7	TGTGCCAGCAGCTCAGATGACCCCCCCTACGAGCAGTACTTC	CASSSDDPPYEQYF
TRBV19	NA	NA	TRBJ1-2	TGTGCCAGTATCCCGACAGGATCTAACTATGGCTACACCTTC	CASIPTGSNYGYTF
TRBV5-6	NA	NA	TRBJ1-6	TGTGCCAGCTGGGTTTACTCCTATAATTCACCCCTCCACTTT	CASWVYSYNSPLHF
TRBV2	NA	TRBD1	TRBJ1-1	TGTGCCAGTAACAGGGGGAACACTGAAGCTTTCTTT	CASNRGNTEAFF
TRBV5-4	NA	NA	TRBJ2-7	TGTGCCAGCAGCTCCACTGAATCCTACGAGCAGTACTTC	CASSSTESYEQYF
TRBV6-5	NA	NA	TRBJ2-7	TGTGCCAGCAGTTATTCAGGCGTCCCTGACGAGCAGTACTTC	CASSYSGVPDEQYF
TRBV29-1	NA	TRBD2	TRBJ2-7	TGCAGCGTTTCCGGGACTGGGGAGGGGCAGTACTTC	CSVSGTGEGQYF
TRBV19	NA	TRBD1	TRBJ2-7	TGTGCCACTCGTGACAGGGGGTACCATTACGAGCAGTACTTC	CATRDRGYHYEQYF
TRBV2	NA	TRBD1	TRBJ2-7	TGTGCCAGCAGCGAACTCGTCGGGACAGGGAACGAGCAGTACTTC	CASSELVGTGNEQYF
TRBV7-8	NA	TRBD2	TRBJ2-3	TGTGCCAGCAGCTTACGTAGCGGGCCCAGCACAGATACGCAGTATTTT	CASSLRSGPSTDTQYF